These 25 T cell receptor beta chains came from one sample sequenced in a study of blood T cells in healthy people across ages. It was with a sample-barcoded 5' primer and a J-beta primer mix that a second PCR of about 7 to 12 cycles was run. TCRdb passed the 5' RACE reads through MiXCR, listing each CDR3 protein once. The table shows about 1.1 million distinct CDR3 sequences, with less than 45% occurring only once. The source material was blood. The receptors originated from a man aged 18 to 30 in good health.

The rearrangement uses TRBV3-1 and TRBJ2-5; D uncertain. This CDR3 has 14 residues. The V gene lost 1 base and the J gene lost 2 bases, with 8 bases spanning the gap. Germline CDR1 reads LGHDT; CDR2 reads YNNKEL (reference sequence). CDR3 in amino acids: CASSQGADQETQYF. The CDR3 DNA follows: TGTGCCAGCAGCCAAGGGGCAGATCAAGAGACCCAGTACTTC.

This clonotype was observed a few times. This chain connects TRBV6-6 to TRBJ1-5; 11 bases are a match to TRBD1. Trimming at V came to 2 bases and at J to 2 bases, leaving 2 bases not matched to a gene. This CDR3 comprises 16 residues. In germline, CDR1 is MNHNY, CDR2 SVGAGI (reference sequence). The CDR3 nucleotides read TGTGCCAGCAGTTACGCGGGACAGGGGGGCAATCAGCCCCAGCATTTT. The encoded protein is CASSYAGQGGNQPQHF.

The CDR3 DNA reads as TGCAGTGCCCCAGGTGGGATTCGAGGCTACACCTTC. Protein sequence: CSAPGGIRGYTF. V is TRBV20-1 and J is TRBJ1-2; D unresolved. The germline V and J ends were trimmed by 6 bases and 8 bases, with 16 bases remaining between them. Germline assignment: CDR1 DFQATT and CDR2 SNEGSKA (reference sequence). The CDR3 has 12 amino acids.

V gene TRBV7-2 combines with J gene TRBJ2-4; TRBD2 aligns across 9 bases. Trimming removed 5 bases from V and 13 bases from J; junction bases left unmatched: 30. The CDR3 consists of 20 residues. Germline CDR1 and CDR2: SGHTA and FQGNSA. Here the CDR3 reads CASSPKGGLAGSLSYNEQYF. The CDR3 DNA sequence: TGTGCCAGCAGCCCCAAGGGGGGGCTAGCGGGGAGCCTCTCCTACAATGAGCAGTACTTC.

The V call is TRBV4-2, the J call TRBJ2-7; 8 bases are shared with TRBD1. The CDR3 runs 18 residues. The germline gives CDR1 LGHNA, CDR2 YNFKEQ. Trimming took 0 bases from V and 7 from J; bases not matched to a gene: 17. CDR3 nucleotides: TGTGCCAGCAGCCAAGATGGGGGAGACAGGGGTCCATACAATGAGCAGTACTTC. Residues: CASSQDGGDRGPYNEQYF.

This clonotype was detected a few times. The V call is TRBV6-4, the J call TRBJ1-1; 7 positions match TRBD1. This CDR3 region has 16 residues. Trimming removed 10 bases from V and 5 bases from J; junction bases left unmatched: 19. The germline V gene has CDR1 MRHNA and CDR2 SNTAGT. CDR3 nucleotides: TGTGCCACTCTAGGTGGGCAGGGGGGCCAAGGGACTGAAGCTTTCTTT. It is translated as CATLGGQGGQGTEAFF.

This clonotype was seen more than once but under ten times. V usage is TRBV27 and J usage is TRBJ2-2; TRBD1 or TRBD2 may be the D gene (6 bases each). CDR1 MNHEY and CDR2 SMNVEV come from the germline V gene (reference sequence). The V and J ends lost 6 bases and 5 bases respectively, with 13 bases between them. The CDR3 covers 14 residues. This CDR3 is CASRGGGLTGELFF. CDR3 nucleotides: TGTGCCAGCAGAGGAGGGGGTTTAACCGGGGAGCTGTTTTTT.

This clonotype appeared a few times. The chain uses TRBV2 and TRBJ2-1, with TRBD2 matching over 7 bases. Germline CDR1 and CDR2: SNHLY and FYNNEI. This CDR3 region has 16 residues. Trimming took 6 bases from V and 3 from J; bases not matched to a gene: 11. For the CDR3, the DNA is TGTGCCAGCAGCGATAGAACTAGCGCGGTCTACAATGAGCAGTTCTTC. Protein product: CASSDRTSAVYNEQFF.

The V gene is TRBV3-1, the J gene TRBJ2-2; D remains unclear. Trimming removed 0 bases at V and 5 bases at J, with 1 base between. CDR3 length equals 12 residues. The germline V gene encodes CDR1 LGHDT and CDR2 YNNKEL (reference sequence). The CDR3 DNA sequence: TGTGCCAGCAGCCAAGAAACCGGGGAGCTGTTTTTT. Protein sequence: CASSQETGELFF.

This clonotype appeared many times. The chain is built from TRBV2 and TRBJ2-1; weak D call: TRBD1 (5 bases). This CDR3 has 14 residues. Per germline, CDR1 SNHLY and CDR2 FYNNEI. Trimming cost V 7 bases and J 4 bases, with 14 bases left between them. The CDR3 bases are TGTGCCAGCACCCTCGGACATGATTACAATGAGCAGTTCTTC. It is translated as CASTLGHDYNEQFF.

This clonotype has just a few counts. The chain couples TRBV2 to TRBJ2-1; either TRBD1 or TRBD2 may supply D (6 bases each). Trimming stripped 3 bases from V and 5 bases from J, with 14 bases between. The germline gives CDR1 SNHLY, CDR2 FYNNEI. CDR3 length: 15 amino acids. CDR3 bases: TGTGCCAGCAGTGATGGGGGGCCCATTCACAATGAGCAGTTCTTC. Protein sequence: CASSDGGPIHNEQFF.

The gene calls are TRBV29-1 and TRBJ2-7; D is undetermined. The CDR3 loop spans 11 amino acids. V gave up 5 bases and J gave up 7 bases, with 12 bases separating them. Germline V gene data show CDR1 as SQVTM and CDR2 as ANQGSEA. The CDR3 is CSVHTLGEQYF. The CDR3 region has the DNA TGCAGCGTTCATACATTGGGGGAGCAGTACTTC.

This chain links TRBV30 with TRBJ1-2, with 7 bases that match TRBD1. From germline, CDR1 is GTSNPN and CDR2 SVGIG (reference sequence). This CDR3 region has 14 residues. With 2 bases clipped from V and 3 bases from J, the junction kept 6 bases outside the gene matches. CDR3 in amino acids: CAWSPTTGHYGYTF. CDR3 bases: TGTGCCTGGAGTCCGACGACAGGGCACTATGGCTACACCTTC.

This clonotype was observed a handful of times. The chain uses TRBV7-9 and TRBJ1-2; no reliable D call. V lost 5 bases and J 3 bases, leaving 16 bases between the germline ends. This CDR3 comprises 15 residues. Per the germline V gene, CDR1 is SEHNR and CDR2 is FQNEAQ (reference sequence). The CDR3 sequence: CASSPSPAPDYGYTF. CDR3 DNA sequence: TGTGCCAGCAGCCCTTCGCCCGCGCCGGACTATGGCTACACCTTC.

The chain couples TRBV4-2 to TRBJ2-1; 7 nucleotides agree with TRBD2. The CDR3 sequence is 17 residues long. The trim removed 0 bases at V and 4 bases at J, leaving 9 bases unmatched. Germline V lookup: CDR1 LGHNA, CDR2 YNFKEQ. In DNA, the CDR3 is TGTGCCAGCAGCCAAGATCTATTCCGGGAGGCGTACAATGAGCAGTTCTTC. Its protein product is CASSQDLFREAYNEQFF.

The V gene is TRBV3-1, the J gene TRBJ1-5, with 7 bases matching TRBD1. CDR1 is LGHDT, CDR2 YNNKEL, per germline (reference sequence). V lost 3 bases, J lost 7 bases, and 9 bases stayed unmatched. This CDR3 has 15 residues. The CDR3 DNA is TGTGCCAGCAGCCAGTCTCGACAGGGAGGGCAGCCCCAGCATTTT. This translates into CASSQSRQGGQPQHF.

This chain joins TRBV28 and TRBJ2-3; maybe TRBD2 (6 bases). The V gene lost 5 bases and the J gene lost 1 base, with 19 bases spanning the gap. This CDR3 has 17 amino acids. CDR1 is MDHEN, CDR2 SYDVKM, per germline. CDR3 region: CASSIRLGRGGTDTQYF. The CDR3 DNA sequence: TGTGCCAGCAGTATCCGCCTGGGGCGGGGTGGCACAGATACGCAGTATTTT.

The rearrangement uses TRBV12-3 or TRBV12-4 and TRBJ2-2, with 7 bases identical to TRBD1. The CDR3 loop spans 15 amino acids. V gave up 4 bases and J gave up 7 bases; unmatched junction bases: 9. CDR3 coding DNA: TGTGCCAGCAGTTCTGACAGGGAAAATATCGGGGAGCTGTTTTTT. Translating it yields CASSSDRENIGELFF.

This clonotype has a count of ten or more. The junction and the germline gene differ at one end; a read error may be behind it. The chain uses TRBV5-1 and TRBJ2-5, with TRBD1 as a possible D gene (6 bases). The CDR3 contains 15 residues. Germline V lookup: CDR1 SGHRS, CDR2 YFSETQ. For the CDR3, the DNA is TGCGCCAGCGGCTTTCGAGGACAGATCCAAGAGACCCAGTACTTC. It codes for CASGFRGQIQETQYF.

The chain carries TRBV20-1 and TRBJ1-1, with D perhaps matching TRBD1 (6 bases). This CDR3 region has 13 residues. The germline CDR1 and CDR2 sequences are DFQATT and SNEGSKA (reference sequence). Trimming cost V 3 bases and J 3 bases, with 11 bases left between them. The CDR3 DNA follows: TGCAGTGCTAGTGGGGGGCTTTACACTGAAGCTTTCTTT. It encodes CSASGGLYTEAFF.

For this clonotype: A single base separates this from a much larger clone, so it may be a read error. This chain links TRBV15 with TRBJ1-1; 10 nucleotides line up with TRBD1. Looked up from germline, CDR1 is LNHNV and CDR2 is YYDKDF (reference sequence). The CDR3 sequence is 14 residues long. The CDR3 coding sequence is TGTACCACCAGCAGGGACAGGGGATCCGAAGAAGCTTTCTTT. It encodes CTTSRDRGSEEAFF.

This clonotype was counted ten times or more. The J gene is TRBJ2-1, the V gene TRBV4-2; 7 bases are a match to TRBD2. Germline values: CDR1 LGHNA, CDR2 YNFKEQ. Trimming cost V 0 bases and J 5 bases; bases outside gene matches: 7. The length of the CDR3 is 16 residues. CDR3 nucleotides: TGTGCCAGCAGCCAAGATTACGGGACTACCAACAATGAGCAGTTCTTC. This codes for CASSQDYGTTNNEQFF.

Written as DNA, the CDR3 is TGTGCCAGCAGTGCCCCGGGATGGGAGCTGTTTTTT. Protein: CASSAPGWELFF. The V and J genes are TRBV12-3 or TRBV12-4 and TRBJ2-2, with D possibly being TRBD2 (5 bases). The CDR3 sequence is 12 residues long. Trimming took 5 bases from V and 9 from J, leaving 10 bases between them.

This clonotype came up a few times. The chain carries TRBV10-3 and TRBJ1-5; D is undetermined. CDR1 is ENHRY and CDR2 is SYGVKD in the germline V gene. The ends were cut back, 8 bases at V and 5 bases at J, with 13 bases in the middle. The CDR3 runs 13 residues. In DNA form, the CDR3 reads TGTGCCATCCGGGTGGAAATCGATCAGCCCCAGCATTTT. The encoded protein is CAIRVEIDQPQHF.

The chain has TRBV6-2 or TRBV6-3 and TRBJ2-5, with a tentative D call TRBD2 (6 bases). The V end lost 4 bases, the J end lost 6 bases, and 21 bases lay between the germline ends. Per germline, CDR1 MNHEY and CDR2 SVGEGT. The CDR3 has 16 residues. The CDR3 protein is CASSLLAEGDSKTQYF. CDR3 in DNA: TGTGCCAGCAGTTTACTAGCCGAAGGAGATAGTAAGACCCAGTACTTC.